One TCR beta chain is described in this entry. The antigen remains undetermined. The record originates from a study of vaccination effects on CD4 cells after COVID-19. The method was immunoSEQ multiplex PCR; TCRdb's version includes in-frame clones alone and lacks a portion of them. The sample includes some 65,000 clones, more than 70% of them seen just once. Germline CDR1 and CDR2: SGHTA and FQGTGA. The CDR3 is 15 residues long. The germline V and J ends were trimmed by 5 bases and 7 bases, with 18 bases remaining between them. CD4+ T cells specific for antigen were expanded with viral peptide pools by the ViraFEST assay before sequencing. Once cultured for 10 days, the cells underwent separation to obtain CD4+ T cells. Vaccinees lacked prior SARS-CoV-2 infection and tested negative for nucleocapsid antibodies.

This receptor was obtained from a human donor who received a COVID-19 vaccine. The material sequenced was CD4+ T cells from PBMCs cultured with HCoV-NL63 spike peptides, taken before COVID-19 vaccination. The V call is TRBV7-3, the J call TRBJ2-1; possibly TRBD1 for D (5 bases). The CDR3 nucleotides read TGTGCCAGCAGCCCCAGGGCAGGGATAAAGAATGAGCAGTTCTTC. Residues: CASSPRAGIKNEQFF.